Below are 32 T cell receptor beta chains sequenced from a single sample in a study of OX40 agonist ivuxolimab in advanced cancers. Profiled with immunoSEQ multiplex PCR; TCRdb holds only in-frame clones, not every one. The table includes some 20,000 clones, 80% to 90% detected once. The source material was CD4+ or CD8+ T cells sorted from blood, sampled in a trial of the OX40 agonist ivuxolimab. The receptors originated from an adult with an advanced solid tumor such as melanoma, head and neck, liver or kidney cancer.

The chain joins TRBV7-3 to TRBJ1-6; D remains unclear. The CDR3 is made up of 13 amino acids. From germline, CDR1 is SGHTA and CDR2 FQGTGA. With 1 base removed from V and 13 bases from J, the gap between germline ends came to 11 bases. The CDR3 DNA follows: TGTGCCAGCAGCTTAATCGGCAGGCCTCCCCTCCACTTT. This translates into CASSLIGRPPLHF.

This chain uses TRBV6-5 with TRBJ1-4; unclear D gene. Germline V gene lookup returns CDR1 MNHEY and CDR2 SVGAGI. Trimming stripped 7 bases from V and 0 bases from J, with 9 bases between. The CDR3 length is 14 residues. This chain's CDR3 is CASTQMSTNEKLFF. CDR3 DNA sequence: TGTGCCAGCACCCAGATGTCAACTAATGAAAAACTGTTTTTT.

This rearrangement joins TRBV5-4 to TRBJ1-2; D possibly corresponds to TRBD1 (6 bases). V lost 4 bases and J lost 8, with 12 bases in between. CDR3 size: 12 residues. Per the germline V gene, CDR1 is SGHNT and CDR2 is YYREEE (reference sequence). For the CDR3, the DNA is TGTGCCAGCAGCCCGGGAGGGGGGGGCTACACCTTC. Translation: CASSPGGGGYTF. The complete variable domain, with remaining parts taken from reference TRBV5-4 and TRBJ1-2, reads ETGVTQSPTHLIKTRGQQVTLRCSSQSGHNTVSWYQQALGQGPQFIFQYYREEENGRGNFPPRFSGLQFPNYSSELNVNALELDDSALYLCASSPGGGGYTFGSGTRLTVV.

DNA for the CDR3: TGTGCCAGCAGCACACCGAGGGGAGGAGGGGCGCCATCCGCCGGGGAGCTGTTTTTT. Its protein product is CASSTPRGGGAPSAGELFF. This chain joins TRBV7-6 and TRBJ2-2, with D perhaps TRBD2 (6 bases). The CDR3 is 19 residues long. The V end lost 5 bases, the J end lost 6 bases, and 28 bases lay between the germline ends. The germline CDR1 and CDR2 sequences are SGHVS and FNYEAQ.

The V call is TRBV6-5, the J call TRBJ1-5, with TRBD1 matching 7 bases. The CDR3 runs 15 residues. The germline gives CDR1 MNHEY, CDR2 SVGAGI. J lost 4 bases, V lost 6 bases, and 9 bases had no gene match. DNA of the CDR3: TGTGCCAGCAGAGAGCCGGGGACAGAGAATCAGCCCCAGCATTTT. Encoded protein: CASREPGTENQPQHF.

The chain combines TRBV27 with TRBJ1-1; the D is unclear. CDR3 size: 14 residues. Germline CDR1 is MNHEY and CDR2 is SMNVEV (reference sequence). Trimming stripped 2 bases from V and 1 base from J, with 8 bases between. The DNA of the CDR3 is TGTGCCAGCAGTTTAGGGTTGGGGAACACTGAAGCTTTCTTT. It encodes CASSLGLGNTEAFF.

The J gene is TRBJ2-1, the V gene TRBV7-9, with D possibly being TRBD2 (6 bases). V lost 8 bases to trimming and J lost 6 bases, with 20 bases between them. Germline lookup yields CDR1 SEHNR and CDR2 FQNEAQ (reference sequence). The CDR3 consists of 15 residues. CDR3 sequence: CASLALGEEANEQFF. In nucleotides, the CDR3 is TGTGCCAGCTTAGCTTTGGGGGAGGAAGCCAATGAGCAGTTCTTC.

This chain links TRBV7-9 with TRBJ2-3, with a weak D call TRBD1 (5 bases). This CDR3 has 14 amino acids. V lost 6 bases, J lost 0 bases, and 10 bases lay in between. The germline V gene encodes CDR1 SEHNR and CDR2 FQNEAQ (reference sequence). Here the CDR3 reads CASSWAGSTDTQYF. CDR3 nucleotides: TGTGCCAGCAGTTGGGCAGGGAGCACAGATACGCAGTATTTT.

The CDR3 DNA follows: TGTGCCAGCACCCTTTTCCTAGAAATCACTGAAGCTTTCTTT. Protein: CASTLFLEITEAFF. This chain connects TRBV28 to TRBJ1-1; D is undetermined. The V and J ends lost 7 bases and 4 bases respectively, with 16 bases between them. The germline V gene encodes CDR1 MDHEN and CDR2 SYDVKM. This CDR3 is 14 amino acids long.

The chain recombines TRBV7-9 with TRBJ1-2, with 7 bases fitting TRBD1. Germline V gene data show CDR1 as SEHNR and CDR2 as FQNEAQ (reference sequence). This CDR3 contains 14 residues. V shed 2 bases, J shed 7 bases, and the junction held 7 bases outside the gene matches. The CDR3 nucleotides read TGTGCCAGCAGCTTAAATAGGGGGCTCCCTGGCTACACCTTC. It specifies CASSLNRGLPGYTF.

The chain combines TRBV11-2 with TRBJ1-6; 9 bases line up with TRBD1. CDR1 is SGHAT, CDR2 FQNNGV, per germline. The junction had 4 bases not matched to a gene; V was cut back by 1 base and J by 9 bases. The CDR3 runs 15 residues. DNA of the CDR3: TGTGCCAGCAGCTTAGGACCGGGACAGGGTTCACCCCTCCACTTT. Translated: CASSLGPGQGSPLHF.

The J gene is TRBJ2-5, the V gene TRBV14, with D perhaps matching TRBD2 (7 bases). Germline CDR1 reads SGHDN; CDR2 reads FVKESK. This CDR3 is built from 17 residues. Between the trimmed V and J ends, which lost 1 base and 5 bases, there was a span of 20 bases. As DNA, the CDR3 is TGTGCCAGCAGCCAAGGGACTAGTGGGGGCCTCGGGGAGACCCAGTACTTC. Protein product: CASSQGTSGGLGETQYF.

This clone was observed a single time. The chain joins TRBV7-6 to TRBJ2-1, with 7 nucleotides matching TRBD2. Germline lookup yields CDR1 SGHVS and CDR2 FNYEAQ. J was trimmed by 0 bases and V by 5 bases; bases with no gene match: 10. The CDR3 length is 17 residues. The CDR3 DNA follows: TGTGCCAGCAGCCTCGGGACTACTCAGTTCTCCTACAATGAGCAGTTCTTC. Protein product: CASSLGTTQFSYNEQFF.

The chain links TRBV2 to TRBJ2-7; TRBD2 matches at 8 bases. Germline V lookup: CDR1 SNHLY, CDR2 FYNNEI. V was clipped by 8 bases and J by 2 bases; unmatched bases: 14. The CDR3 has 16 amino acids. The CDR3 region is CASGSGTSGDTYEQYF. DNA of the CDR3: TGTGCCAGCGGATCGGGGACTAGTGGGGATACCTACGAGCAGTACTTC.

The V call is TRBV13, the J call TRBJ2-7, with D perhaps matching TRBD2 (5 bases). CDR3 length: 14 residues. V lost 0 bases, J lost 7 bases, and 13 bases lay in between. CDR1 and CDR2 from the germline V gene are PRHDT and FYEKMQ (reference sequence). CDR3 region: CASSLGLASGEQYF. CDR3 DNA sequence: TGTGCCAGCAGCTTAGGACTGGCTTCGGGAGAGCAGTACTTC.

The chain employs TRBV6-5 and TRBJ2-7; D gene ambiguous. The V and J ends lost 6 bases and 3 bases respectively, with 18 bases between them. The CDR3 is 15 amino acids. The V gene's germline CDR1 is MNHEY and CDR2 SVGAGI. The chain's CDR3 is CASSSPSDGFYEQYF. In DNA, the CDR3 is TGTGCCAGCAGCTCACCCTCGGACGGCTTCTACGAGCAGTACTTC.

The chain carries TRBV7-8 and TRBJ2-1; D is unresolved. This CDR3 has 16 amino acids. V was trimmed by 0 bases and J by 4 bases, leaving 13 bases between them. Germline V CDR1 and CDR2: SGHVS, FQNEAQ. For the CDR3, the DNA is TGTGCCAGCAGCTTAGCGAGCCGCAACTCTTACAATGAGCAGTTCTTC. Protein sequence: CASSLASRNSYNEQFF.

The chain joins TRBV9 to TRBJ1-2, with D hard to call. The length of the CDR3 is 13 residues. Germline V gene lookup returns CDR1 SGDLS and CDR2 YYNGEE. The V gene lost 0 bases and the J gene lost 2 bases, with 5 bases spanning the gap. CDR3 sequence reads: CASSVAGNYGYTF. In nucleotides, the CDR3 is TGTGCCAGCAGCGTAGCCGGGAACTATGGCTACACCTTC.

This clone has a single count. V and J are TRBV4-3 and TRBJ2-1; 7 positions match TRBD1. V shed 4 bases, J shed 0 bases, and the junction held 3 bases outside the gene matches. Germline loops: CDR1 LGHNA, CDR2 YSLEER. This CDR3 is built from 15 residues. The CDR3 DNA follows: TGCGCCAGCAGCCTCAGGGGGAGCTCCTACAATGAGCAGTTCTTC. It is translated as CASSLRGSSYNEQFF.

The chain joins TRBV6-6 to TRBJ2-5, with TRBD1 as a possible D gene (6 bases). The V and J ends lost 5 bases and 4 bases respectively, with 14 bases between them. The germline V gene has CDR1 MNHNY and CDR2 SVGAGI (reference sequence). The CDR3 is 14 residues long. CDR3 bases: TGTGCCAGCAGTGGCAAACAGGGCCCAGAGACCCAGTACTTC. Encoded protein: CASSGKQGPETQYF.

This clone has a handful of counts. J is TRBJ2-7 and V is TRBV18, with 7 bases matching TRBD2. The junction had 6 bases not matched to a gene; V was cut back by 2 bases and J by 5 bases. CDR3 size: 14 residues. The germline V gene encodes CDR1 KGHSH and CDR2 LQKENI. CDR3 protein: CASSPLTGGHEQYF. The CDR3 DNA is TGTGCCAGCTCACCATTGACGGGAGGTCACGAGCAGTACTTC.

The chain employs TRBV10-2 and TRBJ1-2, with TRBD1 matching 7 bases. This CDR3 is 15 amino acids long. The germline V gene has CDR1 WSHSY and CDR2 SAAADI. V lost 6 bases and J lost 2; bases outside the gene matches: 9. Written as DNA, the CDR3 is TGCGCCAGCAGGGACAGGCGGAGCCCAAACTATGGCTACACCTTC. As protein: CASRDRRSPNYGYTF.

This clone ranks as medium-sized. The chain combines TRBV4-3 with TRBJ1-1; the match to TRBD1 covers 7 bases. The CDR3 consists of 14 residues. The germline gives CDR1 LGHNA, CDR2 YSLEER. V trimming: 2 bases; J trimming: 1 base; junction bases outside the gene matches: 1. The DNA of the CDR3 is TGCGCCAGCAGCCAACAGGGGGAGAACACTGAAGCTTTCTTT. It is translated as CASSQQGENTEAFF.

CDR3 sequence: CASSEGQGGGTEAFF. CDR3 sequence (DNA): TGTGCCAGCAGTGAAGGACAGGGGGGAGGGACTGAAGCTTTCTTT. The chain has TRBV6-1 and TRBJ1-1; TRBD1 aligns across 9 bases. Germline V gene data show CDR1 as MNHNS and CDR2 as SASEGT. V trimming: 1 base; J trimming: 5 bases; junction bases outside the gene matches: 5. This CDR3 has 15 amino acids.

The rearrangement joins TRBV5-5 to TRBJ2-7; D perhaps matches TRBD2 (5 bases). The V and J ends lost 3 bases and 5 bases respectively, with 18 bases between them. CDR3 length equals 15 residues. From germline, CDR1 is SGHKS and CDR2 YYEKEE (reference sequence). The CDR3 DNA sequence: TGTGCCAGCAGCTCCGGGCCCTCCTCGGGGAACGAGCAGTACTTC. This sequence encodes CASSSGPSSGNEQYF. Filled out from reference TRBV5-5 and TRBJ2-7, the complete variable domain reads DAGVTQSPTHLIKTRGQQVTLRCSPISGHKSVSWYQQVLGQGPQFIFQYYEKEERGRGNFPDRFSARQFPNYSSELNVNALLLGDSALYLCASSSGPSSGNEQYFGPGTRLTVT.

This clone was counted between two and nine times. V and J are TRBV27 and TRBJ1-5; D call uncertain. The CDR3 has 17 amino acids. CDR1 is MNHEY and CDR2 is SMNVEV in the germline V gene (reference sequence). Trimming removed 2 bases from V and 2 bases from J, with 16 bases in between. This chain's CDR3 is CASSLGKTTQGNQPQHF. CDR3 DNA sequence: TGTGCCAGCAGTTTAGGGAAGACTACCCAGGGCAATCAGCCCCAGCATTTT.

V gene TRBV29-1 combines with J gene TRBJ2-2, with D possibly TRBD1 on 6 matching bases. CDR3 length: 10 amino acids. V lost 7 bases and J 7 bases, leaving 7 bases between the germline ends. Germline V gene sequence: CDR1 SQVTM, CDR2 ANQGSEA. The CDR3 DNA is TGCAGCGGACAGGACGGGGAGCTGTTTTTT. Protein: CSGQDGELFF.

J is TRBJ2-3 and V is TRBV6-5, with unresolved D. Trimming took 2 bases from V and 5 from J, leaving 8 bases between them. Germline V gives CDR1 MNHEY, CDR2 SVGAGI. The CDR3 sequence is 13 residues long. The CDR3 is CASSYGVLDTQYF. In DNA, the CDR3 is TGTGCCAGCAGTTACGGGGTTTTAGATACGCAGTATTTT.

The chain uses TRBV9 and TRBJ2-3; D remains ambiguous. This CDR3 has 12 residues. CDR1 SGDLS and CDR2 YYNGEE come from the germline V gene. Deletions cut 2 bases from V and 2 bases from J, with 3 bases between. As DNA, the CDR3 is TGTGCCAGCAGCGTCTCCACAGATACGCAGTATTTT. Its translation is CASSVSTDTQYF.

By sample share, this clone is medium-sized. The V and J genes are TRBV7-3 and TRBJ1-2; D is unclear. Germline V lookup: CDR1 SGHTA, CDR2 FQGTGA. V shed 2 bases and J shed 3 bases, with 13 bases lying between them. CDR3 length equals 15 residues. CDR3 nucleotide sequence: TGTGCCAGCAGCTTAGGGCAGGCCTTGGACTATGGCTACACCTTC. The encoded protein is CASSLGQALDYGYTF.

V is TRBV6-6 and J is TRBJ2-7, with D perhaps TRBD1 (6 bases). The CDR3 is 14 amino acids. The ends were cut back, 5 bases at V and 1 base at J, with 12 bases in the middle. Germline V CDR1 and CDR2: MNHNY, SVGAGI (reference sequence). The CDR3 protein is CASSPAGTSYEQYF. CDR3 coding DNA: TGTGCCAGCAGTCCCGCCGGGACATCCTACGAGCAGTACTTC.

The chain recombines TRBV19 with TRBJ2-1, with TRBD1 matching 9 bases. V gave up 5 bases and J gave up 9 bases; unmatched junction bases: 14. CDR1 LNHDA and CDR2 SQIVND come from the germline V gene (reference sequence). The CDR3 extends over 16 amino acids. DNA for the CDR3: TGTGCCAGTAGTGCTCTCAAAGGACAGGGGTTGGGTGAGCAGTTCTTC. It is translated as CASSALKGQGLGEQFF.